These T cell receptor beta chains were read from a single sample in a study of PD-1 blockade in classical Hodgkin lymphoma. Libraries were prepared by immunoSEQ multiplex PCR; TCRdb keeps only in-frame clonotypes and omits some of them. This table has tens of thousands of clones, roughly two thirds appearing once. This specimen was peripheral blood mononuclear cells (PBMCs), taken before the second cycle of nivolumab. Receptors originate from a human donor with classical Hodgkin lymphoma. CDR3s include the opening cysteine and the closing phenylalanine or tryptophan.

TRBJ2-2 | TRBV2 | CASSRRGAGELFF
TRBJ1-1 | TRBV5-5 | CASSLDRAEGGTEAFF
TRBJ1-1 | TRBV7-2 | CASTTRNTEAFF
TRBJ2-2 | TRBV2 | CASSEAGELFF
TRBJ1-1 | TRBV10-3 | CAIRGLGANTEAFF
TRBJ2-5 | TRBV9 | CASSNSGQGQETQYF
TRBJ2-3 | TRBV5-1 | CASSLALAGGTDTQYF
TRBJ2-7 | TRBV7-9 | CASSPGTSIYEQYF
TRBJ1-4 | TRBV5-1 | CASSFGGGGDEKLFF
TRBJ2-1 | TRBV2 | CASRAALGYNEQFF
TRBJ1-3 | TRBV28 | CASRPGQGSRSGNTIYF
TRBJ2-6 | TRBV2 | CASSAQGAGGANVLTF
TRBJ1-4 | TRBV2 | CASRSRGRVEKLFF
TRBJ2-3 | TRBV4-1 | CASSNPGRNTDTQYF
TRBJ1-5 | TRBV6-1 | CASSETDLYGGSPQHF
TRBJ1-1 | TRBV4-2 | CASSRGTGGYNTEAFF
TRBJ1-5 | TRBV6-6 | CASRGENSNQPQHF
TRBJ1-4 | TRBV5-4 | CASSLGGQGGEKLFF
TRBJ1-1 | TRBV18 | CASSPPWHPEAFF
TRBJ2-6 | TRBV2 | CASSAVTSGANVLTF
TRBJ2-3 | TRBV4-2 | CASSQEGWGPDTQYF
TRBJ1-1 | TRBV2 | CASNVGEVTEAFF
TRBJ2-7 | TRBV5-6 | CASSLWDRSYEQYF
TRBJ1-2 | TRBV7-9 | CASSLGNIANYGYTF
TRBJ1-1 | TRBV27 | CASSLFEGTGTEAFF
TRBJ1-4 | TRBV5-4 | CASSLEGNEKLFF
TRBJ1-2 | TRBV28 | CASSRGSLGVYGYTF
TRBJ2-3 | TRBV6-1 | CASMEGASDTQYF
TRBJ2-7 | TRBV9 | CASSEQGLPYEQYF
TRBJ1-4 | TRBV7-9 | CASSLIRGEKLFF
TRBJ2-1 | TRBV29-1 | CSVETRLAGFYNEQFF
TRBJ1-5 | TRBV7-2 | CASSLLAGGPDQPQHF
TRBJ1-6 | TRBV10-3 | CAISSGRTNNSPLHF
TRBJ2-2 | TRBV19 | CASRRGGRGELFF
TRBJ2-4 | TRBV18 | CASSMDRAAGSKNIQYF
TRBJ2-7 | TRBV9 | CASSVESGVGYEQYF
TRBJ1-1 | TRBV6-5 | CASRRDIIGEAFF
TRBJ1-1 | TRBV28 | CASSWRGVDEAFF
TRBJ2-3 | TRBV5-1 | CASTDLDRASTDTQYF
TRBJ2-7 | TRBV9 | CASSFSTRDRAYEQYF
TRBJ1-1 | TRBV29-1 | CSVAGETNTEAFF
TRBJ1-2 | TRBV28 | CASSLGQGRDTF
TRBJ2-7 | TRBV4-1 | CASSQGLSYEQYF
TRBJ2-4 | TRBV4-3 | CASSQGDLTSGGVENIQYF
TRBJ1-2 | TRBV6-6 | CASREGRGIGYTF
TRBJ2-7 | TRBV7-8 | CASSYRRNSYEQYF
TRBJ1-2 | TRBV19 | CASGTKYGYTF
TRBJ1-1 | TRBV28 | CASSLARAEAFF
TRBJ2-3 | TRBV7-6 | CASSLSSTFTDTQYF
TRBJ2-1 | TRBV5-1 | CASREGTISFF
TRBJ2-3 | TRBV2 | CASSDWTSFPDTQYF
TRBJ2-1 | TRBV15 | CATSRVLGVEQFF
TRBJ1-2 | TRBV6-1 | CASSERTGNYGYTF
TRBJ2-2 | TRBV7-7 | CASSLFAGAGELFF